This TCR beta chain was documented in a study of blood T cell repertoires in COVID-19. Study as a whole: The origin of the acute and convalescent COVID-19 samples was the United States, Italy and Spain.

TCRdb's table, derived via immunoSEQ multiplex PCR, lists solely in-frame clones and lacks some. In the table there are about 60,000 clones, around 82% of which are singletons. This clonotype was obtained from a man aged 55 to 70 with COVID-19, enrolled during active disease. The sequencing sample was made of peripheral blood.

The chain's CDR3 is CATGQGDGYTF. The CDR3 coding sequence is TGTGCCACCGGACAGGGGGATGGCTACACCTTC. V is TRBV2 and J is TRBJ1-2, with 10 bases that match TRBD1. This CDR3 comprises 11 residues. From germline, CDR1 is SNHLY and CDR2 FYNNEI. With V trimmed by 10 bases and J by 6 bases, 2 bases remained unmatched.